This is a list of T cell receptor beta chains from one sample in a study of OX40 agonist ivuxolimab in advanced cancers. Sequenced by immunoSEQ multiplex PCR; TCRdb stores in-frame clones only, minus some. Of tens of thousands of clones listed, roughly 89% are singletons. Sequenced material: CD4+ or CD8+ T cells sorted from blood, taken in a trial of the OX40 agonist ivuxolimab. The receptors originated from an adult with an advanced solid tumor such as melanoma, head and neck, liver or kidney cancer. CDR3s leave out the opening cysteine and the closing phenylalanine or tryptophan.

j_call	v_call	cdr3_aa
TRBJ1-5	TRBV2	ASNLQGLSNQPQH
TRBJ2-3	TRBV7-3	ASSLTSPPDTQY
.	TRBV6-6	ASSTPPPGSYEQY
TRBJ2-2	TRBV2	ASDRVYTGELF
TRBJ2-2	TRBV6-6	ASTRARTGELF
TRBJ2-7	TRBV11-3	ASSPDSDRLY
TRBJ2-1	TRBV5-1	ASSLVQAPLF
TRBJ2-1	TRBV18	ASSPLDAGLNEQF
TRBJ2-3	TRBV19	ASSVGRSADTQY
TRBJ1-2	TRBV6-6	ASSFPGQGPRGYT
TRBJ1-1	TRBV11-2	ASSLGSENTEAF
TRBJ2-4	TRBV27	ASSQLAGDGNIQY
TRBJ2-7	TRBV7-9	ASSSQVEQY
TRBJ2-4	TRBV18	ASSGTGDIQY
TRBJ2-1	TRBV5-3	ARRAPGEGDNEQF
TRBJ2-3	TRBV18	ASSPFPPPSTDTQY
TRBJ2-5	TRBV7-2	ASSLGPPLVGGQETQY
TRBJ2-1	TRBV7-9	ASSRDRNNEQF
TRBJ2-7	TRBV6-1	ASSYSGTYEQY
TRBJ2-5	TRBV7-7	ASSLGAAQETQY
TRBJ2-2	TRBV4-3	ASSQDVKGQTNTGELF
TRBJ2-1	TRBV5-1	ASSSGSGMGEQF
TRBJ1-2	TRBV7-8	ASSLGGGAGVSYT
TRBJ2-1	TRBV28	ASSPFYNEQF
TRBJ2-5	TRBV7-2	ASRRGAETQY
TRBJ2-1	TRBV19	ASAFGRAKNEQF
TRBJ1-5	TRBV28	ASKLTGPSQPQH
TRBJ2-5	TRBV20-1	SARGQETQY
TRBJ2-1	TRBV5-1	ASSLAFSAVHNEQF
TRBJ2-4	TRBV25-1	ASSQPGAKNIQY
TRBJ2-2	TRBV5-1	ASRQDANTGELF
TRBJ1-1	TRBV9	ASSVVSRNTEAF
TRBJ2-3	TRBV6-5	ASRKGGYTDTQY
TRBJ1-5	TRBV15	ATSRDRKDQPQH
TRBJ1-4	TRBV7-2	ASSHDRKNEKLF
TRBJ2-1	TRBV9	ASSEGLSYNEQF
TRBJ1-5	TRBV5-6	ASSQSFSQPQH
TRBJ1-2	TRBV18	ASTQERYGYT
TRBJ2-7	TRBV2	ASRAGLAGYEQY
TRBJ1-3	TRBV29-1	SGLWTGNTIY
TRBJ2-7	TRBV6-5	ASSYRDRGLYEQY
TRBJ2-2	TRBV28	ASSSPTSGRAGELF
TRBJ1-1	TRBV5-6	ASSLVRTGGTNTEAF
TRBJ2-1	TRBV5-1	ASSFYGRNSYNEQF
TRBJ2-1	TRBV7-3	ASSLGQF